Shown below are 26 T cell receptor beta chains from a single sample sequenced in a study of control samples from healthy donors and cancer patients. Some clones are missing from TCRdb's copy, which holds only in-frame ones; the method was immunoSEQ multiplex PCR. Of 90,000 or so clones listed, 70% to 90% are singletons. Sequences were obtained from PBMCs. These TCRs come from a woman in her forties or fifties with colorectal cancer.

This rearrangement joins TRBV27 to TRBJ1-1; 9 bases are a match to TRBD1. Per germline, CDR1 MNHEY and CDR2 SMNVEV (reference sequence). The CDR3 is 16 residues long. With 5 bases clipped from V and 1 base from J, the junction kept 8 bases outside the gene matches. CDR3 in DNA: TGTGCCAGCAGTGCTGGGACAGGGCCCGGGAACACTGAAGCTTTCTTT. Its translation: CASSAGTGPGNTEAFF.

The rearrangement uses TRBV6-5 and TRBJ1-6; the D is unclear. The V end was cut by 2 bases, the J end by 10 bases, with 6 bases between. This CDR3 spans 12 amino acids. CDR1 is MNHEY and CDR2 is SVGAGI in the germline V gene. CDR3 coding DNA: TGTGCCAGCAGTTACGGGAAATCACCCCTCCACTTT. Amino acid sequence: CASSYGKSPLHF.

The chain links TRBV6-5 to TRBJ1-2; 8 bases match TRBD1. Trimming removed 8 bases from V and 7 bases from J; junction bases left unmatched: 12. CDR3 size: 14 residues. The germline V gene has CDR1 MNHEY and CDR2 SVGAGI. CDR3 bases: TGTGCCAGCGTCTCGGCAGGGGGCGTACCTGGCTACACCTTC. It is translated as CASVSAGGVPGYTF.

This clone was observed a few times. The chain combines TRBV27 with TRBJ1-6; D remains ambiguous. The CDR3 sequence is 16 residues long. Germline V lookup: CDR1 MNHEY, CDR2 SMNVEV (reference sequence). The ends were cut back, 2 bases at V and 8 bases at J, with 16 bases in the middle. The DNA for the CDR3 is TGTGCCAGCAGTTTAAGGGCCCCGCAGGCGGATTCACCCCTCCACTTT. Its translation is CASSLRAPQADSPLHF.

This clone was seen a few times. The V gene is TRBV2, the J gene TRBJ2-5, with D perhaps TRBD1 (6 bases). CDR1 and CDR2 from the germline V gene are SNHLY and FYNNEI. The CDR3 is 15 residues long. Trimming took off 2 bases at V and 5 bases at J, with 15 bases between the two ends. The CDR3 loop is CASSENRVRGETQYF. CDR3 sequence (DNA): TGTGCCAGCAGTGAAAACAGGGTACGGGGCGAGACCCAGTACTTC.

V and J are TRBV4-3 and TRBJ1-3; D not resolved. The CDR3 is 14 amino acids. Trimming stripped 4 bases from V and 4 bases from J, with 11 bases between. CDR1 and CDR2 from the germline V gene are LGHNA and YSLEER. The CDR3 DNA reads TGCGCCAGCAGCCCCTCACTGGGGGGAAACACCATATATTTT. Its translation: CASSPSLGGNTIYF.

CDR3 loop: CASSYRLAGAFYEQYV. CDR3 DNA: TGTGCCAGCAGTTATCGACTAGCGGGGGCCTTCTACGAGCAGTACGTC. The chain uses TRBV6-2 or TRBV6-3 and TRBJ2-7; 12 positions agree with TRBD2. Trimming took 3 bases from V and 3 from J; bases not matched to a gene: 6. Germline V gene data show CDR1 as MNHEY and CDR2 as SVGEGT. The CDR3 contains 16 residues.

The chain links TRBV6-5 to TRBJ2-2; the D call may be TRBD1 or TRBD2 (6 bases each). The germline V and J ends were trimmed by 10 bases and 3 bases, with 15 bases remaining between them. This CDR3 has 14 residues. CDR1 is MNHEY, CDR2 SVGAGI, per germline. The DNA for the CDR3 is TGTGCCACTTCGCGGGACACTCACACCGGGGAGCTGTTTTTT. Translated: CATSRDTHTGELFF.

This sequence joins TRBV2 and TRBJ1-5; D is uncertain. CDR3 length: 13 amino acids. Germline V gene lookup returns CDR1 SNHLY and CDR2 FYNNEI. V lost 4 bases and J lost 2, with 6 bases in between. DNA of the CDR3: TGTGCCAGCAGTGCAGACGGCAATCAGCCCCAGCATTTT. Translating it yields CASSADGNQPQHF.

The chain uses TRBV20-1 and TRBJ1-1; D not resolved. The length of the CDR3 is 15 residues. V shed 3 bases and J shed 5 bases, with 19 bases lying between them. The germline gives CDR1 DFQATT, CDR2 SNEGSKA (reference sequence). CDR3 nucleotide sequence: TGCAGTGCTAGTAAGTTTTTACCAGCCCGAACTGAAGCTTTCTTT. It encodes CSASKFLPARTEAFF.

V gene TRBV9 combines with J gene TRBJ1-4, with 12 nucleotides matching TRBD1. CDR3 length equals 16 residues. Trimming removed 3 bases from V and 7 bases from J; junction bases left unmatched: 7. From germline, CDR1 is SGDLS and CDR2 YYNGEE. The CDR3 loop reads CASSAGTGGAGEKLFF. The CDR3 DNA reads as TGTGCCAGCAGCGCCGGGACAGGGGGCGCGGGTGAAAAACTGTTTTTT. The complete variable domain, with remaining parts taken from reference TRBV9 and TRBJ1-4, reads DSGVTQTPKHLITATGQRVTLRCSPRSGDLSVYWYQQSLDQGLQFLIQYYNGEERAKGNILERFSAQQFPDLHSELNLSSLELGDSALYFCASSAGTGGAGEKLFFGSGTQLSVL.

This chain joins TRBV6-2 or TRBV6-3 and TRBJ2-3, with no clear D. The germline V gene has CDR1 MNHEY and CDR2 SVGEGT. Between the trimmed V and J ends, which lost 5 bases and 5 bases, there was a span of 14 bases. The length of the CDR3 is 14 residues. CDR3 coding DNA: TGTGCCAGCAGTCTTCCTCCGAGTGGAGATACGCAGTATTTT. Protein sequence: CASSLPPSGDTQYF.

The chain has TRBV19 and TRBJ1-4, with D unresolved. This CDR3 has 15 residues. V shed 0 bases and J shed 8 bases, with 13 bases lying between them. Germline CDR1 is LNHDA and CDR2 is SQIVND (reference sequence). As DNA, the CDR3 is TGTGCCAGTAGTATAGATCAGTGGAGAACGGAAAAACTGTTTTTT. Translated, it gives CASSIDQWRTEKLFF.

This rearrangement joins TRBV6-2 or TRBV6-3 to TRBJ2-7, with D perhaps matching TRBD2 (6 bases). The CDR3 runs to 16 residues. V lost 4 bases and J lost 0, with 16 bases in between. The V gene's germline CDR1 is MNHEY and CDR2 SVGEGT. The CDR3 spells CASSWGLDRSSYEQYV. The CDR3 DNA follows: TGTGCCAGCAGTTGGGGACTGGACCGCAGCTCCTACGAGCAGTACGTC.

This chain links TRBV19 with TRBJ1-2; tentatively, D is TRBD1 (6 bases). The germline CDR1 and CDR2 sequences are LNHDA and SQIVND (reference sequence). V was shortened by 5 bases and J by 2 bases, with 15 bases between the two germline ends. CDR3 length: 15 residues. The CDR3 bases are TGTGCCAGTAGTGCCTGGACAGATTCAAACTATGGCTACACCTTC. This translates into CASSAWTDSNYGYTF.

The sample holds one count of this clone. The J gene is TRBJ1-2, the V gene TRBV5-1; TRBD1 agrees at 7 bases. Germline lookup yields CDR1 SGHRS and CDR2 YFSETQ. V lost 0 bases and J lost 3; bases outside the gene matches: 5. This CDR3 region has 15 residues. DNA of the CDR3: TGCGCCAGCAGCTTGGGACAGGGAGGGGACTATGGCTACACCTTC. Protein: CASSLGQGGDYGYTF.

The chain couples TRBV6-5 to TRBJ2-6; TRBD1 matches at 8 bases. CDR1 and CDR2 from the germline V gene are MNHEY and SVGAGI. This CDR3 is 16 amino acids long. V lost 4 bases, J lost 4 bases, and 6 bases stayed unmatched. The CDR3 spells CASSSRTGSGANVLTF. In DNA, the CDR3 is TGTGCCAGCAGTTCCCGGACAGGGTCCGGGGCCAACGTCCTGACTTTC.

The chain has TRBV2 and TRBJ1-5; TRBD1 might be the D (6 bases). CDR1 is SNHLY, CDR2 FYNNEI, per germline. This CDR3 comprises 15 residues. V was shortened by 4 bases and J by 1 base, with 11 bases between the two germline ends. The CDR3 DNA reads as TGTGCCAGCAGTGGAGCCGGGACAAGCAATCAGCCCCAGCATTTT. Translated, it gives CASSGAGTSNQPQHF.

The chain employs TRBV27 and TRBJ2-7; 8 bases align to TRBD1. CDR3 length: 15 amino acids. The trim removed 0 bases at V and 3 bases at J, leaving 4 bases unmatched. The germline CDR1 and CDR2 sequences are MNHEY and SMNVEV (reference sequence). The CDR3 is CASSLSPTGDYEQYV. The DNA of the CDR3 is TGTGCCAGCAGTTTATCGCCGACAGGGGACTACGAGCAGTACGTC.

CDR3 sequence: CASRPAGETQYF. CDR3 sequence (DNA): TGTGCCAGCAGACCGGCAGGGGAGACCCAGTACTTC. The V gene is TRBV12-3 or TRBV12-4, the J gene TRBJ2-5; possibly TRBD1 for D (5 bases). Trimming took off 6 bases at V and 5 bases at J, with 10 bases between the two ends. There are 12 residues in the CDR3.

In DNA, the CDR3 is TGTGCCAGCAGCGAGCAGGGTCCGGCCTACGAGCAGTACGTC. This codes for CASSEQGPAYEQYV. V is TRBV11-2 and J is TRBJ2-7, with D perhaps TRBD1 (5 bases). Trimming removed 5 bases at V and 2 bases at J, with 13 bases between. The CDR3 length is 14 residues. Germline values: CDR1 SGHAT, CDR2 FQNNGV.

This chain joins TRBV19 and TRBJ1-2, with D unresolved. The CDR3 runs to 14 residues. Germline V gene lookup returns CDR1 LNHDA and CDR2 SQIVND (reference sequence). Trimming left V 7 bases short and J 3 bases short, with 15 bases between. The CDR3 DNA reads TGTGCCAGTACCCCAAGGAATTCTCACTATGGCTACACCTTC. Translated, it gives CASTPRNSHYGYTF.

V usage is TRBV30 and J usage is TRBJ2-7, with 9 nucleotides matching TRBD1. CDR1 and CDR2 (germline): GTSNPN, SVGIG (reference sequence). V lost 5 bases and J lost 6; bases outside the gene matches: 8. This CDR3 contains 13 residues. CDR3 region: CAWERQGVSEQYV. CDR3 nucleotides: TGTGCCTGGGAGAGACAGGGGGTATCCGAGCAGTACGTC.

The gene calls are TRBV30 and TRBJ1-6; D unclear. The ends were cut back, 4 bases at V and 10 bases at J, with 17 bases in the middle. The CDR3 loop spans 14 amino acids. Looked up from germline, CDR1 is GTSNPN and CDR2 is SVGIG (reference sequence). The CDR3 DNA reads TGTGCCTGGACCCCGTTAGGCCTGGGCTCACCCCTCCACTTT. It specifies CAWTPLGLGSPLHF. Full variable domain (outside the CDR3, taken from reference TRBV30 and TRBJ1-6): SQTIHQWPATLVQPVGSPLSLECTVEGTSNPNLYWYRQAAGRGLQLLFYSVGIGQISSEVPQNLSASRPQDRQFILSSKKLLLSDSGFYLCAWTPLGLGSPLHFGNGTRLTVT.

The rearrangement uses TRBV5-1 and TRBJ1-1; D is uncertain. CDR1 is SGHRS, CDR2 YFSETQ, per germline. CDR3 length: 14 residues. Trimming stripped 4 bases from V and 2 bases from J, with 12 bases between. CDR3 sequence (DNA): TGCGCCAGCAGCCCGGGTATGGGAAACACTGAAGCTTTCTTT. It yields the protein CASSPGMGNTEAFF.

The chain has TRBV7-2 and TRBJ2-1; the D gene could be TRBD1 or TRBD2 (6 bases each). Germline V gene lookup returns CDR1 SGHTA and CDR2 FQGNSA. The CDR3 spans 12 residues. V was clipped by 3 bases and J by 10 bases, with 10 bases between them. CDR3 sequence reads: CASSFRGREQFF. The DNA of the CDR3 is TGTGCCAGCAGCTTTAGGGGGAGGGAGCAGTTCTTC.